Below, 3 T cell receptor beta chains from the same sample are listed, as sequenced in a study of cytomegalovirus exposure and HLA in healthy donors. It was with 60 Vbeta and 13 Jbeta primers that the PCR ran. Measured with immunoSEQ multiplex PCR; TCRdb has only the in-frame clones, and not every one. This table holds more than 100,000 clones, nearly 65% found once. The sequenced sample was PBMCs. The source of these receptors is a man in his forties in good health and CMV-seropositive.

The genes are TRBV7-3 and TRBJ2-1; the D is unclear. Germline lookup yields CDR1 SGHTA and CDR2 FQGTGA. CDR3 length: 14 residues. V lost 5 bases to trimming and J lost 6 bases, with 14 bases between them. In DNA form, the CDR3 reads TGTGCCAGCAGCACAAGAGACCCTAGCAATGAGCAGTTCTTC. Encoded protein: CASSTRDPSNEQFF.

The V call is TRBV7-8, the J call TRBJ2-7; D gene ambiguous. Trimming took 1 base from V and 3 from J, leaving 4 bases between them. This CDR3 is built from 12 residues. Germline assignment: CDR1 SGHVS and CDR2 FQNEAQ. The CDR3 loop is CASSLGYYEQYF. The CDR3 DNA follows: TGTGCCAGCAGCTTAGGTTACTACGAGCAGTACTTC.

The chain has TRBV7-9 and TRBJ2-3; the match to TRBD2 covers 9 bases. This CDR3 contains 15 residues. V shed 3 bases and J 2 bases; nucleotides not matched to a gene: 3. Germline V gives CDR1 SEHNR, CDR2 FQNEAQ (reference sequence). This CDR3 reads CASSFSGSHTDTQYF. The CDR3 region has the DNA TGTGCCAGCAGCTTTAGCGGGAGTCACACAGATACGCAGTATTTT.